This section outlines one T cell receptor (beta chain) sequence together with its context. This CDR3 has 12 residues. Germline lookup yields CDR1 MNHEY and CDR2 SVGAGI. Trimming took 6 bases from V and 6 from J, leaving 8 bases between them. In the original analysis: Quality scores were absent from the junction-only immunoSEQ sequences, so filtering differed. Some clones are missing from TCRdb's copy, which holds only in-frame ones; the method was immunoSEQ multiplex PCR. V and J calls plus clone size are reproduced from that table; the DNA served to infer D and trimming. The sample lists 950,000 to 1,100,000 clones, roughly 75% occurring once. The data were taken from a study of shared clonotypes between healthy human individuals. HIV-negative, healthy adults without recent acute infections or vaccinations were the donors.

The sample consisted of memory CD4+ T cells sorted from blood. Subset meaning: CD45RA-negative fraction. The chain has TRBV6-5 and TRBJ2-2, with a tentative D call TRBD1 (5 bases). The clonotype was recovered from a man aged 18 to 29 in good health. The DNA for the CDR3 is TGTGCCAGCAGACCCAGGGCCGGGGAGCTGTTTTTT. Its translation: CASRPRAGELFF.